This entry lists 26 T cell receptor beta chains sequenced from one sample in a study of CD8 T cells in Susac syndrome. The RNA input was roughly 0.45 to 1 ug, and it was reverse transcribed with random hexamers. TCRdb analysed the immunoSEQ multiplex PCR reads with MiXCR anew, one entry per CDR3 protein. Of around 280,000 distinct CDR3 sequences listed, 92% are singletons. Source material: CD4+ T cells from PBMCs. The origin of the receptors is a human donor with multiple sclerosis.

This sequence joins TRBV2 and TRBJ2-5; TRBD2 aligns across 7 bases. CDR3 length: 13 residues. The V gene end was trimmed by 4 bases and the J gene end by 9 bases; junction bases not matched to a gene: 8. Germline V CDR1 and CDR2: SNHLY, FYNNEI. The CDR3 region is CASSGEGFRSQYF. The CDR3 region has the DNA TGTGCCAGCAGTGGGGAGGGGTTTCGGTCCCAGTACTTC.

This rearrangement joins TRBV12-3 or TRBV12-4 to TRBJ1-2, with TRBD1 matching over 7 bases. The CDR3 is 15 amino acids. Trimming took 5 bases from V and 8 from J; bases not matched to a gene: 14. The CDR3 spells CASSTYRGEGGGYTF. Written as DNA, the CDR3 is TGTGCCAGCAGTACATACCGGGGAGAAGGGGGCGGCTACACCTTC.

The rearrangement uses TRBV12-3 or TRBV12-4 and TRBJ1-5; D perhaps matches TRBD1 (5 bases). The CDR3 runs to 13 residues. With 7 bases removed from V and 7 bases from J, the gap between germline ends came to 14 bases. The CDR3 loop reads CASTKTVLQPQHF. CDR3 nucleotides: TGTGCCAGCACCAAGACAGTTTTACAGCCCCAGCATTTT.

This clonotype was seen a handful of times. The J gene is TRBJ2-6, the V gene TRBV19; maybe TRBD2 (6 bases). This CDR3 contains 15 residues. Germline V gives CDR1 LNHDA, CDR2 SQIVND (reference sequence). V shed 4 bases and J shed 0 bases, with 7 bases lying between them. This CDR3 is CASSSGVSGANVLTF. The DNA of the CDR3 is TGTGCCAGTAGTAGCGGGGTCTCTGGGGCCAACGTCCTGACTTTC.

The chain uses TRBV10-3 and TRBJ2-7; no firm D call. The CDR3 is made up of 11 amino acids. Trimming took 6 bases from V and 6 from J, leaving 9 bases between them. Germline V CDR1 and CDR2: ENHRY, SYGVKD. The CDR3 nucleotides are TGTGCCATCAGCGAAAGATCCGAGCAGTACTTC. Amino acids: CAISERSEQYF.

This clonotype was counted a single time. J is TRBJ2-7 and V is TRBV20-1, with 7 positions matching TRBD1. V was pared by 1 base and J by 4 bases, with 10 bases of the junction left unmatched. Germline CDR1 and CDR2: DFQATT and SNEGSKA (reference sequence). This CDR3 has 15 amino acids. CDR3 nucleotides: TGCAGTGCTAGAGGGGATGGACAGGCCGCTTACGAGCAGTACTTC. Translated: CSARGDGQAAYEQYF.

The gene calls are TRBV2 and TRBJ2-5; weak D call: TRBD2 (6 bases). From germline, CDR1 is SNHLY and CDR2 FYNNEI. The CDR3 sequence is 15 residues long. Between the trimmed V and J ends, which lost 5 bases and 4 bases, there was a span of 17 bases. The CDR3 region is CASSYGGEIGETQYF. The DNA for the CDR3 is TGTGCCAGCAGTTACGGGGGAGAGATAGGAGAGACCCAGTACTTC.

The chain combines TRBV7-2 with TRBJ1-4; D is perhaps TRBD1 (6 bases). Trimming took off 5 bases at V and 4 bases at J, with 11 bases between the two ends. CDR1 SGHTA and CDR2 FQGNSA come from the germline V gene. This CDR3 has 14 residues. CDR3 in DNA: TGTGCCAGCAGCCTGGACAGCCGTAATGAAAAACTGTTTTTT. Translation gives CASSLDSRNEKLFF.

The rearrangement links TRBV7-3 to TRBJ1-2; TRBD1 aligns across 8 bases. This CDR3 region has 14 residues. The germline V gene has CDR1 SGHTA and CDR2 FQGTGA. V gave up 2 bases and J gave up 7 bases; unmatched junction bases: 6. CDR3 sequence: CASSLDDRGGGYTF. The CDR3 bases are TGTGCCAGCAGCTTAGACGACAGGGGCGGTGGCTACACCTTC.

The rearrangement joins TRBV7-8 to TRBJ2-4; the match to TRBD2 covers 10 bases. CDR1 is SGHVS, CDR2 FQNEAQ, per germline. This CDR3 has 18 amino acids. The ends lost 5 bases at V and 0 bases at J; junction bases unmatched: 10. CDR3 sequence: CASSMVLAGHLAKNIQYF. The CDR3 DNA follows: TGTGCCAGCAGCATGGTACTAGCGGGGCACCTAGCCAAAAACATTCAGTACTTC. The full variable domain, its missing parts supplied by reference TRBV7-8 and TRBJ2-4, is GAGVSQSPRYKVAKRGQDVALRCDPISGHVSLFWYQQALGQGPEFLTYFQNEAQLDKSGLPSDRFFAERPEGSVSTLKIQRTQQEDSAVYLCASSMVLAGHLAKNIQYFGAGTRLSVL.

The gene calls are TRBV12-3 or TRBV12-4 and TRBJ1-1, with unresolved D. The CDR3 length is 13 residues. V lost 7 bases and J lost 1, with 10 bases in between. The CDR3 nucleotides read TGTGCCAGCAAAAGGGCGTGGAACACTGAAGCTTTCTTT. Translated: CASKRAWNTEAFF.

CDR3 in DNA: TGTGCCAGCAGCCAAGTAAAGGGACAGGGGGAAGCTTTCTTT. Residues: CASSQVKGQGEAFF. The chain recombines TRBV3-1 with TRBJ1-1; 10 bases are shared with TRBD1. Trimming removed 1 base from V and 8 bases from J; junction bases left unmatched: 4. Germline assignment: CDR1 LGHDT and CDR2 YNNKEL (reference sequence). The CDR3 is 14 residues long.

This chain connects TRBV12-3 or TRBV12-4 to TRBJ1-1; D not certain. V was pared by 3 bases and J by 3 bases, with 8 bases between. The CDR3 consists of 13 residues. CDR3 in amino acids: CASSFRRYTEAFF. The DNA of the CDR3 is TGTGCCAGCAGTTTTCGGCGGTACACTGAAGCTTTCTTT.

This clonotype was counted a single time. V gene TRBV2 combines with J gene TRBJ1-3, with 9 bases aligning to TRBD1. CDR3 length: 14 residues. With 6 bases clipped from V and 1 base from J, the junction kept 1 base outside the gene matches. The germline V gene encodes CDR1 SNHLY and CDR2 FYNNEI. The CDR3: CASRGTGSGNTIYF. CDR3 nucleotide sequence: TGTGCCAGCAGGGGGACAGGGTCTGGAAACACCATATATTTT.

The chain couples TRBV19 to TRBJ2-7, with D possibly matching TRBD1 (5 bases). Trimming stripped 5 bases from V and 7 bases from J, with 18 bases between. The CDR3 totals 14 residues. The germline CDR1 and CDR2 sequences are LNHDA and SQIVND (reference sequence). Written as DNA, the CDR3 is TGTGCCAGTAGTCCTGGACATAGAGGAAGTGAGCAGTACTTC. Amino acids: CASSPGHRGSEQYF.

The CDR3 spells CASSFLLHPGTNGDYGYTF. In DNA, the CDR3 is TGTGCCAGCAGCTTTCTCTTACACCCCGGGACCAACGGGGACTATGGCTACACCTTC. The gene calls are TRBV7-2 and TRBJ1-2, with D perhaps TRBD1 (5 bases). The CDR3 is made up of 19 amino acids. V was clipped by 3 bases and J by 3 bases, with 26 bases between them. Germline lookup yields CDR1 SGHTA and CDR2 FQGNSA.

The rearrangement links TRBV10-3 to TRBJ1-5; no clear D gene. Germline V gene sequence: CDR1 ENHRY, CDR2 SYGVKD. The CDR3 runs 12 residues. V was clipped by 1 base and J by 6 bases, with 4 bases between them. CDR3 nucleotides: TGTGCCATCAGTGAGTTTCCTCAGCCCCAGCATTTT. Protein product: CAISEFPQPQHF.

The rearrangement joins TRBV5-1 to TRBJ1-5; D ambiguous. Germline CDR1 and CDR2: SGHRS and YFSETQ. The CDR3 runs to 14 residues. V shed 0 bases and J shed 3 bases, with 7 bases lying between them. CDR3 sequence: CASSLAPNNQPQHF. The CDR3 DNA reads as TGCGCCAGCAGCTTGGCCCCAAACAATCAGCCCCAGCATTTT.

This chain links TRBV11-3 with TRBJ2-3, with D uncertain. V dropped 2 bases and J dropped 6 bases, with 6 bases sitting between them. There are 12 residues in the CDR3. Germline values: CDR1 SGHNT, CDR2 YENEEA. In nucleotides, the CDR3 is TGTGCCAGCAGCTTAAACGGGGATACGCAGTATTTT. This translates into CASSLNGDTQYF.

In this sample, this clonotype turned up once. The gene calls are TRBV14 and TRBJ2-2; no reliable D call. The CDR3 sequence is 16 residues long. Trimming shortened V by 4 bases and J by 0 bases, and 12 bases separated the two germline ends. Germline V gene data show CDR1 as SGHDN and CDR2 as FVKESK. Written as DNA, the CDR3 is TGTGCCAGCAGCCGGGTTCGGATCGCGAACACCGGGGAGCTGTTTTTT. Its protein is CASSRVRIANTGELFF.

CDR3: CASSLYLFRSSYNEQFF. In DNA form, the CDR3 reads TGTGCCAGCAGCTTGTACCTATTTCGAAGCTCCTACAATGAGCAGTTCTTC. The chain couples TRBV5-4 to TRBJ2-1; D gene uncertain. Germline V gene data show CDR1 as SGHNT and CDR2 as YYREEE (reference sequence). The CDR3 totals 17 residues. Trimming shortened V by 1 base and J by 0 bases, and 14 bases separated the two germline ends. Using reference TRBV5-4 and TRBJ2-1 for the parts outside the CDR3, the full variable domain is ETGVTQSPTHLIKTRGQQVTLRCSSQSGHNTVSWYQQALGQGPQFIFQYYREEENGRGNFPPRFSGLQFPNYSSELNVNALELDDSALYLCASSLYLFRSSYNEQFFGPGTRLTVL.

V usage is TRBV3-1 and J usage is TRBJ2-3, with 11 bases identical to TRBD2. Trimming cost V 4 bases and J 5 bases; bases outside gene matches: 5. The germline V gene encodes CDR1 LGHDT and CDR2 YNNKEL (reference sequence). CDR3 length equals 15 residues. The CDR3 here is CASSRSGRALDTQYF. In nucleotides, the CDR3 is TGTGCCAGCAGCCGTAGCGGGAGGGCCTTAGATACGCAGTATTTT.

The chain recombines TRBV6-5 with TRBJ2-1; 7 nucleotides align to TRBD1. Germline V gene sequence: CDR1 MNHEY, CDR2 SVGAGI. This CDR3 spans 14 amino acids. V shed 6 bases, J shed 1 base, and the junction held 3 bases outside the gene matches. CDR3 loop: CASRGQSSYNEQFF. CDR3 nucleotides: TGTGCCAGCAGGGGACAGTCATCCTACAATGAGCAGTTCTTC.

This sequence joins TRBV20-1 and TRBJ2-1, with TRBD2 matching over 14 bases. The CDR3 extends over 13 amino acids. V gave up 3 bases and J gave up 10 bases; unmatched junction bases: 2. CDR1 and CDR2 (germline): DFQATT, SNEGSKA (reference sequence). Here the CDR3 reads CSARTSGRGEQFF. Here the CDR3 DNA reads TGCAGTGCTAGGACTAGCGGGAGGGGCGAGCAGTTCTTC.

CDR3 sequence: CASSQSRRDTQYF. CDR3 DNA sequence: TGTGCCAGCAGCCAAAGTCGGAGGGATACGCAGTATTTT. The V gene is TRBV3-1, the J gene TRBJ2-3; TRBD2 is a possible D gene (5 bases). Germline V gene sequence: CDR1 LGHDT, CDR2 YNNKEL (reference sequence). The CDR3 loop spans 13 amino acids. Trimming removed 2 bases at V and 6 bases at J, with 9 bases between.

This rearrangement joins TRBV9 to TRBJ2-7, with 12 positions matching TRBD2. The germline V gene has CDR1 SGDLS and CDR2 YYNGEE. CDR3 length: 18 amino acids. V shed 0 bases and J 5 bases; nucleotides not matched to a gene: 12. DNA of the CDR3: TGTGCCAGCAGCGTAGGACTAGCGGGAGTAGGAGTAATAGACGAGCAGTACTTC. Translation gives CASSVGLAGVGVIDEQYF. The complete variable domain, with remaining parts taken from reference TRBV9 and TRBJ2-7, reads DSGVTQTPKHLITATGQRVTLRCSPRSGDLSVYWYQQSLDQGLQFLIQYYNGEERAKGNILERFSAQQFPDLHSELNLSSLELGDSALYFCASSVGLAGVGVIDEQYFGPGTRLTVT.